The 8 T cell receptor beta chains listed next were all sequenced from one sample in a study of naive and memory T cell subsets. Two oligonucleotides, mixed equimolar, formed the beta constant-region primer covering TRBC1 and TRBC2. Nested alpha and beta constant-region primers with the SP2 primer drove four PCR rounds on ligated cDNA. TCRdb recomputed calls from the UMI-ligation and nested PCR reads with MiXCR, one row per CDR3 protein. The sample yields 80,000 to 95,000 distinct CDR3 sequences, about 8.2% seen once. The sequencing input was naive CD8+ T cells from blood. The receptor set was obtained from a human donor in good health.

This clonotype was picked up a small number of times. CDR3 protein: CASSTPQEVTGELFF. In nucleotides, the CDR3 is TGCGCCAGCAGCACCCCCCAAGAGGTTACCGGGGAGCTGTTTTTT. V gene TRBV5-1 combines with J gene TRBJ2-2, with D unclear. Trimming pared 4 bases from V and 5 bases from J, leaving 15 bases between. Germline lookup yields CDR1 SGHRS and CDR2 YFSETQ. This CDR3 has 15 residues. The whole variable domain, remainder taken from reference TRBV5-1 and TRBJ2-2, is KAGVTQTPRYLIKTRGQQVTLSCSPISGHRSVSWYQQTPGQGLQFLFEYFSETQRNKGNFPGRFSGRQFSNSRSEMNVSTLELGDSALYLCASSTPQEVTGELFFGEGSRLTVL.

This clonotype was observed many times. The chain links TRBV20-1 to TRBJ2-7; D possibly corresponds to TRBD2 (6 bases). V shed 4 bases and J shed 6 bases, with 16 bases lying between them. The length of the CDR3 is 13 residues. Germline V lookup: CDR1 DFQATT, CDR2 SNEGSKA (reference sequence). CDR3 nucleotide sequence: TGCAGTGCTAAGTGGGAGGCCGGCCTCGAGCAGTACTTC. It yields the protein CSAKWEAGLEQYF.

The genes are TRBV14 and TRBJ2-1; D is possibly TRBD1 (6 bases). This CDR3 contains 15 residues. Germline V gene sequence: CDR1 SGHDN, CDR2 FVKESK. The ends were cut back, 2 bases at V and 4 bases at J, with 12 bases in the middle. The DNA of the CDR3 is TGTGCCAGCAGCCAATATGGGGGCGAGTACAATGAGCAGTTCTTC. It yields the protein CASSQYGGEYNEQFF.

The chain employs TRBV19 and TRBJ1-1; D gene ambiguous. Per the germline V gene, CDR1 is LNHDA and CDR2 is SQIVND (reference sequence). This CDR3 is built from 12 residues. Between the trimmed V and J ends, which lost 3 bases and 0 bases, there was a span of 2 bases. CDR3 loop: CASSILNTEAFF. The CDR3 nucleotides are TGTGCCAGTAGTATCCTGAACACTGAAGCTTTCTTT.

This clonotype was picked up many times. J is TRBJ2-2 and V is TRBV9; TRBD2 aligns across 7 bases. The CDR3 consists of 14 residues. The V gene's germline CDR1 is SGDLS and CDR2 YYNGEE. J lost 4 bases, V lost 3 bases, and 3 bases had no gene match. CDR3 nucleotides: TGTGCCAGCAGCGCCGGGACTACCACCGGGGAGCTGTTTTTT. Translation: CASSAGTTTGELFF.

This clonotype was counted a few times. The chain is built from TRBV4-2 and TRBJ1-1; no firm D call. Germline assignment: CDR1 LGHNA and CDR2 YNFKEQ. The CDR3 is made up of 15 amino acids. V lost 0 bases, J lost 8 bases, and 16 bases lay in between. CDR3: CASSQEKLTESEAFF. CDR3 coding DNA: TGTGCCAGCAGCCAAGAGAAGTTGACGGAGAGCGAAGCTTTCTTT.

In this sample, this clonotype turned up many times. V is TRBV4-3 and J is TRBJ2-1, with 10 positions matching TRBD2. Germline V gene lookup returns CDR1 LGHNA and CDR2 YSLEER. J was trimmed by 8 bases and V by 1 base; bases with no gene match: 5. There are 15 residues in the CDR3. The CDR3 region has the DNA TGCGCCAGCAGCCAAGGGCTAGCGGGAGCGGATGAGCAGTTCTTC. The encoded protein is CASSQGLAGADEQFF.

This clonotype was counted only a few times. The V and J genes are TRBV20-1 and TRBJ2-7; 7 positions match TRBD2. V dropped 0 bases and J dropped 6; count of bases not matched to a gene: 2. This CDR3 contains 12 residues. The germline V gene has CDR1 DFQATT and CDR2 SNEGSKA (reference sequence). The CDR3: CSARDGGSEQYF. The CDR3 DNA is TGCAGTGCTAGAGACGGCGGGAGCGAGCAGTACTTC.